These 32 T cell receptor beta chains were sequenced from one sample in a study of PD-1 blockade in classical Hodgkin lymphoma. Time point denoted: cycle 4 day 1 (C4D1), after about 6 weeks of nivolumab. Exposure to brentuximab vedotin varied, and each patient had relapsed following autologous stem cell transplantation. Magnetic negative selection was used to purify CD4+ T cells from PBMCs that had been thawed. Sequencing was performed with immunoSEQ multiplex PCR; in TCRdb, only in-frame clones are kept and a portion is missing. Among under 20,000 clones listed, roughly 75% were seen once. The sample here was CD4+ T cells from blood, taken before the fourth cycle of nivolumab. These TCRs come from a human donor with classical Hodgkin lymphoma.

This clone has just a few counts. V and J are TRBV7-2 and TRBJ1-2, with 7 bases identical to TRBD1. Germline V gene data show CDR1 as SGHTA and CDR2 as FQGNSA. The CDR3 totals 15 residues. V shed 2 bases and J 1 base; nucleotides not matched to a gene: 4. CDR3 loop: CASSLSQGGNYGYTF. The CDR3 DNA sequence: TGTGCCAGCAGCTTAAGCCAGGGGGGTAACTATGGCTACACCTTC.

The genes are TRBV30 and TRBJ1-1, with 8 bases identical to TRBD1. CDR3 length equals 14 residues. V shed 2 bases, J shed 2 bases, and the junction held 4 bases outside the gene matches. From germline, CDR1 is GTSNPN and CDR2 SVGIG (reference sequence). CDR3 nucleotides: TGTGCCTGGAGTTGGGCAGGGGGCAACACTGAAGCTTTCTTT. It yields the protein CAWSWAGGNTEAFF.

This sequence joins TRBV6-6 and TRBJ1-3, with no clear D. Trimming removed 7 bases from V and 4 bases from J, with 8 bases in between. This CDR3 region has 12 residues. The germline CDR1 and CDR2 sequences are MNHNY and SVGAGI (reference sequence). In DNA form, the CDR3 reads TGTGCCAGCACCCTGGGGGGAAACACCATATATTTT. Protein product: CASTLGGNTIYF.

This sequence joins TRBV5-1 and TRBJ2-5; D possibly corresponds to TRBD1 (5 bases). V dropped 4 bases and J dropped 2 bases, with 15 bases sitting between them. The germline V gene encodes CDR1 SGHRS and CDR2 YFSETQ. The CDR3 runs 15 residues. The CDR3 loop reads CASSRLGRAQETQYF. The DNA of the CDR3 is TGCGCCAGCAGCCGGTTGGGCAGGGCGCAAGAGACCCAGTACTTC.

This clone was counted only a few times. The CDR3 DNA sequence: TGTGCCAGCATAGAACAGGGCCCGAACACTGAAGCTTTCTTT. Protein product: CASIEQGPNTEAFF. The gene calls are TRBV2 and TRBJ1-1, with D possibly matching TRBD1 (6 bases). CDR1 is SNHLY and CDR2 is FYNNEI in the germline V gene. The ends were cut back, 7 bases at V and 1 base at J, with 13 bases in the middle. The CDR3 consists of 14 residues.

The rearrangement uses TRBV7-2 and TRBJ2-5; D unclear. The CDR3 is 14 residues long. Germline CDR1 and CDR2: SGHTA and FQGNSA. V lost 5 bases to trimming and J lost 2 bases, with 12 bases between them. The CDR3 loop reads CASSVQGRQETQYF. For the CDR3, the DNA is TGTGCCAGCAGCGTTCAAGGACGTCAAGAGACCCAGTACTTC.

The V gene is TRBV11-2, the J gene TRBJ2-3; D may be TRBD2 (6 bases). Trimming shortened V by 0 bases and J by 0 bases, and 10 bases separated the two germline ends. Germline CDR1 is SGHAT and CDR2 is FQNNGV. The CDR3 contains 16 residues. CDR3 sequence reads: CASSLDGGKSTDTQYF. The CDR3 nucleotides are TGTGCCAGCAGCTTAGATGGGGGGAAGAGCACAGATACGCAGTATTTT. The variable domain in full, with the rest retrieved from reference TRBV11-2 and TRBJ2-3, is EAGVAQSPRYKIIEKRQSVAFWCNPISGHATLYWYQQILGQGPKLLIQFQNNGVVDDSQLPKDRFSAERLKGVDSTLKIQPAKLEDSAVYLCASSLDGGKSTDTQYFGPGTRLTVL.

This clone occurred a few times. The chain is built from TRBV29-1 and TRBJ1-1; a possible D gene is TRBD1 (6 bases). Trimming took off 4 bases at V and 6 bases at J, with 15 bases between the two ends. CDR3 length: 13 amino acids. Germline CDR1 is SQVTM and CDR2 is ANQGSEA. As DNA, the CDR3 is TGCAGCGTTGTAGTAATTGAGGGGGCTGAAGCTTTCTTT. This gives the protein CSVVVIEGAEAFF.

CDR3 sequence: CASSITWANTGELFF. CDR3 sequence (DNA): TGTGCCAGTAGTATAACGTGGGCGAACACCGGGGAGCTGTTTTTT. The chain is built from TRBV19 and TRBJ2-2; D not resolved. The CDR3 is made up of 15 amino acids. Germline assignment: CDR1 LNHDA and CDR2 SQIVND (reference sequence). V shed 2 bases and J shed 0 bases, with 7 bases lying between them. Looking up the rest from reference TRBV19 and TRBJ2-2 gives the full variable domain: DGGITQSPKYLFRKEGQNVTLSCEQNLNHDAMYWYRQDPGQGLRLIYYSQIVNDFQKGDIAEGYSVSREKKESFPLTVTSAQKNPTAFYLCASSITWANTGELFFGEGSRLTVL.

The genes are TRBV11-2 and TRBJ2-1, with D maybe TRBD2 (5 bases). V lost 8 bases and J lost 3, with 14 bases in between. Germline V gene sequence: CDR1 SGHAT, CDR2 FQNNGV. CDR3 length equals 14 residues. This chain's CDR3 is CASRPFGVYNEQFF. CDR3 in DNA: TGTGCCAGCCGACCCTTCGGGGTCTACAATGAGCAGTTCTTC.

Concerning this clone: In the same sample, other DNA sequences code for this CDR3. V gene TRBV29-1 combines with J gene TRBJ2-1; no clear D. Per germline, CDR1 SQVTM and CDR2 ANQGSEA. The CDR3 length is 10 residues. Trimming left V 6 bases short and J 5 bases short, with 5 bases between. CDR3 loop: CSVANNEQFF. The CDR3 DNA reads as TGCAGCGTGGCCAACAATGAGCAGTTCTTC.

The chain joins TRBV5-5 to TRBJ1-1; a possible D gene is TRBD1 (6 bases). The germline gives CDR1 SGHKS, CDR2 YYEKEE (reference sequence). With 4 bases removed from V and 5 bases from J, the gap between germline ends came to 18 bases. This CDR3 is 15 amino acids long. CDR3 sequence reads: CASSRQQGGGTEAFF. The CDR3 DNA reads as TGTGCCAGCAGCCGTCAACAGGGTGGGGGTACTGAAGCTTTCTTT.

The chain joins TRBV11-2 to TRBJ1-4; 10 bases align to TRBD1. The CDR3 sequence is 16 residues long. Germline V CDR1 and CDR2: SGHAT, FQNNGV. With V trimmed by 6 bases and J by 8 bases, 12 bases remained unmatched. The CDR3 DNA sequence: TGTGCCAGCAGAACAATTACAGACAGGGGGCGGGAAAAACTGTTTTTT. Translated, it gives CASRTITDRGREKLFF.

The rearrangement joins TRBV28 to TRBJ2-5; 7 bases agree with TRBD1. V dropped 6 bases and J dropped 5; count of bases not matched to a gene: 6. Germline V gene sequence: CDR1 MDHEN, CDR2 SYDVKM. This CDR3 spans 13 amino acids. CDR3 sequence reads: CASRAQGRETQYF. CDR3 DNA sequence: TGTGCCAGCAGGGCACAGGGGCGGGAGACCCAGTACTTC.

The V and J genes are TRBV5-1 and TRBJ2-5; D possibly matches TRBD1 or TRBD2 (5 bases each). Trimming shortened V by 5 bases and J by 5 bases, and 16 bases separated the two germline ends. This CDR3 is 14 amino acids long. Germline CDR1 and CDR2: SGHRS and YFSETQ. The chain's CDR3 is CASRSGTRGETQYF. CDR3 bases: TGCGCCAGCAGATCAGGGACCCGAGGGGAGACCCAGTACTTC.

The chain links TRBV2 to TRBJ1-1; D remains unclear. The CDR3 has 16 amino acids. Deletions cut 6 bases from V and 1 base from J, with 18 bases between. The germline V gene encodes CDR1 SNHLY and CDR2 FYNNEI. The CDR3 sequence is CASSDPSAWANTEAFF. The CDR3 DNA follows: TGTGCCAGCAGCGATCCCTCCGCGTGGGCGAACACTGAAGCTTTCTTT.

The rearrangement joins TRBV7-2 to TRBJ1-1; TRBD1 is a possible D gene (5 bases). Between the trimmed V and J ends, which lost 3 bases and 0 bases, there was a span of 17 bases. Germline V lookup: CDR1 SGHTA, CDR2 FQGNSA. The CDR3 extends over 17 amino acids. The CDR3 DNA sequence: TGTGCCAGCAGCTTCCCGACAGACCTTACACTGAACACTGAAGCTTTCTTT. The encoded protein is CASSFPTDLTLNTEAFF.

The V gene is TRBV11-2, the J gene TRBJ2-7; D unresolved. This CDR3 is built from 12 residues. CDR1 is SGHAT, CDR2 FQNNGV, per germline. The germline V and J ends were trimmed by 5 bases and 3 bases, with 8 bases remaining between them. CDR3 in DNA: TGTGCCAGCAGCCCCAACTTCTACGAGCAGTACTTC. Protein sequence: CASSPNFYEQYF. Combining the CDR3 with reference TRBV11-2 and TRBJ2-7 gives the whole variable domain EAGVAQSPRYKIIEKRQSVAFWCNPISGHATLYWYQQILGQGPKLLIQFQNNGVVDDSQLPKDRFSAERLKGVDSTLKIQPAKLEDSAVYLCASSPNFYEQYFGPGTRLTVT.

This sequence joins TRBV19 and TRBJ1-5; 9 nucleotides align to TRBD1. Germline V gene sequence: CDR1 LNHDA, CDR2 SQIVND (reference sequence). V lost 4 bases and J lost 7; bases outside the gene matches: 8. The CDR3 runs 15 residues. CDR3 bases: TGTGCCAGTAGTACAACAGGGGGCGCCGGGCAGCCCCAGCATTTT. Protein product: CASSTTGGAGQPQHF.

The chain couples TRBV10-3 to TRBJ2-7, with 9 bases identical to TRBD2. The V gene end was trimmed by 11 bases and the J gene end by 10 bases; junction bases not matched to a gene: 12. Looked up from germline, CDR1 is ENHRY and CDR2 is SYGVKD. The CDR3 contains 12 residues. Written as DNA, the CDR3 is TGTGCCGCGACTAGCGGTCCCGAATCACAGTACTTC. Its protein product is CAATSGPESQYF.

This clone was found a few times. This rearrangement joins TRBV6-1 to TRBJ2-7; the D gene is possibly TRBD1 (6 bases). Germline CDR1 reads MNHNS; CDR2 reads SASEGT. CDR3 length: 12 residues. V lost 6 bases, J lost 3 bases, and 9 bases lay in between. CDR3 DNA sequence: TGTGCCAGCAGAAAGGACAGCTACGAGCAGTACTTC. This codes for CASRKDSYEQYF.

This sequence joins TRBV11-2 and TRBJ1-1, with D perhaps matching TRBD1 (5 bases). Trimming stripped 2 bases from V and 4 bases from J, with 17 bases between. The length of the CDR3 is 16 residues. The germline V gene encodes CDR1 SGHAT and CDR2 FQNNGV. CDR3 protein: CASSLLVGRGSTEAFF. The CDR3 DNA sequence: TGTGCCAGCAGCTTATTAGTCGGAAGGGGTTCCACTGAAGCTTTCTTT.

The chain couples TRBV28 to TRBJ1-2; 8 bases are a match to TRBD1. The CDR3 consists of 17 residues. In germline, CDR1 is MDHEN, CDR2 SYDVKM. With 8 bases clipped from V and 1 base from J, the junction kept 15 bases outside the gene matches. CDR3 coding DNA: TGTGCCAGCGGGGAACGGACAGGGCCGACCCTTAACTATGGCTACACCTTC. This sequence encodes CASGERTGPTLNYGYTF.

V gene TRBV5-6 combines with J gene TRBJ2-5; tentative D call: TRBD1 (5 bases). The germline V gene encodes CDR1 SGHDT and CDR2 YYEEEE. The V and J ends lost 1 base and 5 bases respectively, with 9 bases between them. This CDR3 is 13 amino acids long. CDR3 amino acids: CASSLSGLETQYF. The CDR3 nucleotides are TGTGCCAGCAGCTTGTCAGGGCTGGAGACCCAGTACTTC.

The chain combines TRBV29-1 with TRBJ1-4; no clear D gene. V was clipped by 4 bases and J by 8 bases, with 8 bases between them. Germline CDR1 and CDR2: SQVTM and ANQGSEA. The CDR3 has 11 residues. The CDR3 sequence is CSVGEREKLFF. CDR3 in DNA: TGCAGCGTTGGGGAGAGGGAAAAACTGTTTTTT. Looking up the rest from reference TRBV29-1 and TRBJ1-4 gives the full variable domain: SAVISQKPSRDICQRGTSLTIQCQVDSQVTMMFWYRQQPGQSLTLIATANQGSEATYESGFVIDKFPISRPNLTFSTLTVSNMSPEDSSIYLCSVGEREKLFFGSGTQLSVL.

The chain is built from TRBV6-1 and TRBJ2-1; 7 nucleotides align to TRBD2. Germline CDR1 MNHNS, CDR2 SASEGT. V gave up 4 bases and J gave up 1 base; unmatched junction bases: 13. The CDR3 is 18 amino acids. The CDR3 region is CASSGPDSGYQSYNEQFF. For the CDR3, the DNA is TGTGCCAGCAGTGGTCCCGATAGCGGGTACCAATCCTACAATGAGCAGTTCTTC.

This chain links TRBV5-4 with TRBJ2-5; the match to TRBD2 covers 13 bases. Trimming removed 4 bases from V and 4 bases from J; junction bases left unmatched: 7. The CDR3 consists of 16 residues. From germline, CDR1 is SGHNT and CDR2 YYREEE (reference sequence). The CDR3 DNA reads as TGTGCCAGCAGCACACTAGCGGGAGGGCTGGGAGAGACCCAGTACTTC. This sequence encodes CASSTLAGGLGETQYF.

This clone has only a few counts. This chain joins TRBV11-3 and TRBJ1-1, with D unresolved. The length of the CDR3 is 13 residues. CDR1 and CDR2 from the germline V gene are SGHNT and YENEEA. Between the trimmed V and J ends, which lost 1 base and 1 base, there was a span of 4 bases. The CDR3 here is CASSLAWNTEAFF. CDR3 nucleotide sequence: TGTGCCAGCAGCTTAGCGTGGAACACTGAAGCTTTCTTT.

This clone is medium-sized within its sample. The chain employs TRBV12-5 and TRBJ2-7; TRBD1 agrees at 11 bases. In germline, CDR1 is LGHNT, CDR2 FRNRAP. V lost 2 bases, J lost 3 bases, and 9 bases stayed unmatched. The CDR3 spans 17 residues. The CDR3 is CASGLIPPGQGDYEQYF. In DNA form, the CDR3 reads TGTGCTAGTGGTTTGATACCTCCGGGACAGGGGGACTACGAGCAGTACTTC. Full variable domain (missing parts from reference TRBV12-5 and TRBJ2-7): DARVTQTPRHKVTEMGQEVTMRCQPILGHNTVFWYRQTMMQGLELLAYFRNRAPLDDSGMPKDRFSAEMPDATLATLKIQPSEPRDSAVYFCASGLIPPGQGDYEQYFGPGTRLTVT.

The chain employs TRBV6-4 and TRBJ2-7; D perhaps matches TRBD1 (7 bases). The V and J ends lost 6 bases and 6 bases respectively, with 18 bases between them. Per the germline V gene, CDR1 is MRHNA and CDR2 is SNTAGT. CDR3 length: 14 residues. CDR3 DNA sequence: TGTGCCAGCAGGATAGGGGGGACAGATCGCGAGCAGTACGTC. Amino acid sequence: CASRIGGTDREQYV.

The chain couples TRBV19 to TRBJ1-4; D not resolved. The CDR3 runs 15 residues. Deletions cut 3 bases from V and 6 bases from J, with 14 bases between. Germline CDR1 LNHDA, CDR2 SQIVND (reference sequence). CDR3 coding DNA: TGTGCCAGTAGTATGATTGCGGGTTATGATGAAAAACTGTTTTTT. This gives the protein CASSMIAGYDEKLFF.

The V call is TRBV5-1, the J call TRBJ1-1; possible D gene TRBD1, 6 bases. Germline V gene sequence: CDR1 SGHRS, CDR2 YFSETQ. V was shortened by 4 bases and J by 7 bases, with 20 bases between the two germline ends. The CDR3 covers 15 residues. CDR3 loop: CASSVSLQGGIEAFF. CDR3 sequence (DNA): TGCGCCAGCAGCGTTTCCTTACAGGGCGGAATTGAAGCTTTCTTT.